This T cell receptor beta chain emerged from a study of T cell repertoires in cytomegalovirus infection. This CDR3 spans 17 amino acids. Trimming at V came to 4 bases and at J to 8 bases, leaving 16 bases not matched to a gene. Germline V CDR1 and CDR2: DFQATT, SNEGSKA (reference sequence). This clonotype was observed a handful of times. The antigen is unknown. Via MiXCR, TCRdb re-called the reads, giving one row per CDR3 protein. The sample includes some 320,000 distinct CDR3 sequences, almost 30% of them seen just once. Sample: cultured PBMCs, taken from culture after CMV antigen stimulation. The clonotype originates from a human donor in good health (CMV status not recorded). Some clones in this sample may be carry-over from other donors' samples. The chain uses TRBV20-1 and TRBJ2-1, with 11 bases lining up with TRBD2. In nucleotides, the CDR3 is TGCAGTGCTATCCTAGCGGGGGGAAGGGGGTCTGTTGATGAGCAGTTCTTC. Residues: CSAILAGGRGSVDEQFF.